The present TCR beta chain was sequenced within a study of T cell repertoires in cytomegalovirus infection. Study context: Used in the study were CMV epitopes, some recently identified and HLA-C-restricted, others well-studied and HLA-B-restricted. CMV infection and matching HLA type were both indicated by public TCR beta signatures. Study-wide results and caveats: Predominance within the ex vivo response was attributable to HLA-C-restricted CMV-specific TCR beta clonotypes. CMV carriers with the relevant HLA were identified by cumulative public TCR beta family frequency.

The CDR3 sequence is 16 residues long. Germline CDR1 reads SEHNR; CDR2 reads FQNEAQ (reference sequence). V dropped 4 bases and J dropped 1 base, with 17 bases sitting between them. Concerning this clonotype itself: Its antigen is undetermined.

TCRdb used MiXCR to reprocess the reads, holding one entry per CDR3 protein. The table lists about 920,000 distinct CDR3 sequences, about 33% of them singletons. The chain joins TRBV7-9 to TRBJ2-7, with D possibly TRBD1 on 8 matching bases. The receptor's source is a human donor in good health (CMV status not recorded). Some clones in this sample may be carry-over from other donors' samples. The sample consisted of cultured CD8+ T cells from PBMCs, taken from culture after CMV antigen stimulation. The chain's CDR3 is CASSSDGQGGSYEQYV. CDR3 DNA sequence: TGTGCCAGCAGCTCAGATGGACAGGGAGGGTCCTACGAGCAGTACGTC.